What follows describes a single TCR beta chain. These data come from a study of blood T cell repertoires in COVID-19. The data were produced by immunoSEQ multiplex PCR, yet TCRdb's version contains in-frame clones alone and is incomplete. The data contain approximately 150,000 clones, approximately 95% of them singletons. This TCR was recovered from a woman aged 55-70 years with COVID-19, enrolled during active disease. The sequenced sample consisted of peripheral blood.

CDR3 in DNA: TGCGCCAGCAGCTTGGACAGGGCGGGTGGCACTGAAGCTTTCTTT. Translation: CASSLDRAGGTEAFF. The chain carries TRBV5-1 and TRBJ1-1, with a possible D match to TRBD1 (6 bases). There are 15 residues in the CDR3. Trimming took off 0 bases at V and 4 bases at J, with 13 bases between the two ends. Germline CDR1 and CDR2: SGHRS and YFSETQ.